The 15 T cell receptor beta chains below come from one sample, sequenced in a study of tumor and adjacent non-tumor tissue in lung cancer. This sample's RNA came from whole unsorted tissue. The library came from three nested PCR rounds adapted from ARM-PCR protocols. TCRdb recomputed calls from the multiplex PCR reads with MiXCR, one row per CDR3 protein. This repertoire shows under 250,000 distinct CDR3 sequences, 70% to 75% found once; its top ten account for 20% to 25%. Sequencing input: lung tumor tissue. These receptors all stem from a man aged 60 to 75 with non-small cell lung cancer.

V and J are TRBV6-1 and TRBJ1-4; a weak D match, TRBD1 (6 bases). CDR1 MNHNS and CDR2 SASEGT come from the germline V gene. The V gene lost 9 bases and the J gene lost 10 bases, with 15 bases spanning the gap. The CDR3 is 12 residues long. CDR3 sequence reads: CASTQTGGKLFF. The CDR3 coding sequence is TGTGCCAGTACTCAGACAGGCGGAAAACTGTTTTTT.

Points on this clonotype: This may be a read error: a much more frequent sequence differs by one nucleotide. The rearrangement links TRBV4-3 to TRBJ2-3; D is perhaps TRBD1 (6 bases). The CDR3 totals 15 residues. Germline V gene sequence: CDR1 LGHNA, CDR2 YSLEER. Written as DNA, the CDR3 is TGCCCCAGCAGCCAGGGACACCTTCGTACAGATACGCAGTATTTT. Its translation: CPSSQGHLRTDTQYF.

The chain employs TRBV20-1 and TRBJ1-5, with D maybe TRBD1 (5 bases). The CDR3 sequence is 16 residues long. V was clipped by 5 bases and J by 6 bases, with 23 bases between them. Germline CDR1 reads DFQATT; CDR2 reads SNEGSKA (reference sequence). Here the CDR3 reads CSARTGRGSIVQPQHF. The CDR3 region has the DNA TGCAGTGCTCGCACGGGAAGGGGTAGTATAGTTCAGCCCCAGCATTTT.

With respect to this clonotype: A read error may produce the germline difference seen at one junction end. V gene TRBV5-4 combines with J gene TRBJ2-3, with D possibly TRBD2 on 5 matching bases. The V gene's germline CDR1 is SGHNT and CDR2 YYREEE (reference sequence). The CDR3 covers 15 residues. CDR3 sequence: CASSSYGIGTDMQYF. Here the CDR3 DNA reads TGTGCCAGCAGCTCTTACGGGATAGGCACAGATATGCAGTATTTT.

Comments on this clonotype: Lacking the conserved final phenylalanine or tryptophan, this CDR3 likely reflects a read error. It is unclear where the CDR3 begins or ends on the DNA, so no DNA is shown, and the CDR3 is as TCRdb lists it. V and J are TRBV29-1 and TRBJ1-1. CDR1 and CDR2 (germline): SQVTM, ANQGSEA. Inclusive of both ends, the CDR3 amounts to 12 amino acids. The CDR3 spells CSGGDKNTEALS.

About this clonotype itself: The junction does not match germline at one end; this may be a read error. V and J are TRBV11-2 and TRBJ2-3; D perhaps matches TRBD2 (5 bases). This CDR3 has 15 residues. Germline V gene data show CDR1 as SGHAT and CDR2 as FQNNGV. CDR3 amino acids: CASSTERFSTDTQYF. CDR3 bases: TGTGCCAGCAGCACAGAGCGGTTTAGCACAGATACGCAATATTTT.

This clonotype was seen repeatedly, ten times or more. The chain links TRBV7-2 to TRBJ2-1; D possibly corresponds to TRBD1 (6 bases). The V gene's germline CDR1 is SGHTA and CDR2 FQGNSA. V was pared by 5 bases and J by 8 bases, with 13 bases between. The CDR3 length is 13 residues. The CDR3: CASSQQGWDEQFF. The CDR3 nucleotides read TGTGCCAGCAGCCAACAGGGTTGGGATGAGCAGTTCTTC.

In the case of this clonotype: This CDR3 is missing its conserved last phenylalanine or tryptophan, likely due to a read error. The CDR3 nucleotides are TGTGCCTGGATGGGGGACAGGCACTACGAGCAGTACTGC. As protein: CAWMGDRHYEQYC. This rearrangement joins TRBV30 to TRBJ2-7; 8 bases fit TRBD1. The CDR3 is 13 residues long. Germline assignment: CDR1 GTSNPN and CDR2 SVGIG (reference sequence). Unmatched junction bases numbered 5, after V lost 4 bases and J lost 3 bases.

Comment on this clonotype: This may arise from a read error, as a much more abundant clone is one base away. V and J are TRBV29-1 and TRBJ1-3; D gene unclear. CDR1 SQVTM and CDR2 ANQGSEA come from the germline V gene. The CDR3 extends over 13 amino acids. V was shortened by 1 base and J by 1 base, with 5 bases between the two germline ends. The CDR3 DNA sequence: TGCAGCGTTGAAGTAAGGTCTGGAAACACCATATATTTT. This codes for CSVEVRSGNTIYF.

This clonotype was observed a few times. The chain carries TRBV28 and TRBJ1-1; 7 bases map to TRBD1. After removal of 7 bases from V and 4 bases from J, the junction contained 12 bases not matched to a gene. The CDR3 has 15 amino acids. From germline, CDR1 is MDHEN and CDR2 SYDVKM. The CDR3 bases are TGTGCCAGCATCTCGCAGGGGGTGACGGGCACTGAAGCTTTCTTT. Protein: CASISQGVTGTEAFF.

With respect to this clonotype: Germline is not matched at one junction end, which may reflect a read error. The CDR3 protein is CTSRSRGAGGYRAGELFF. The CDR3, as DNA: TGTACCAGTAGATCCCGGGGAGCGGGAGGATACAGAGCCGGGGAGCTGTTTTTT. This chain uses TRBV11-3 with TRBJ2-2; 9 nucleotides match TRBD2. CDR1 SGHNT and CDR2 YENEEA come from the germline V gene. The CDR3 is 18 amino acids. Full variable domain (missing parts from reference TRBV11-3 and TRBJ2-2): EAGVVQSPRYKIIEKKQPVAFWCNPISGHNTLYWYLQNLGQGPELLIRYENEEAVDDSQLPKDRFSAERLKGVDSTLKIQPAELGDSAVYLCTSRSRGAGGYRAGELFFGEGSRLTVL.

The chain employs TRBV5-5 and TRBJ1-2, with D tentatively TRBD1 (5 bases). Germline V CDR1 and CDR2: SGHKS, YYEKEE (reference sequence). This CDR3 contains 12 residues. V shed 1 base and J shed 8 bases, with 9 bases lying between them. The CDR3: CASSLSRGGYTF. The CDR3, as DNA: TGTGCCAGCAGCTTGTCCCGGGGCGGCTACACCTTC.

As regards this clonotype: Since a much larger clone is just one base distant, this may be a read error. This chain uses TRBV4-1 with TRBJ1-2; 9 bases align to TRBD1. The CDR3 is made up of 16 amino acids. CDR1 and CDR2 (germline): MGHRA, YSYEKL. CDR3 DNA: TGCGCCAACAGCCTCATAGTCCGGGACAGGGTCTCTGGCTACACCTTC. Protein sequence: CANSLIVRDRVSGYTF.

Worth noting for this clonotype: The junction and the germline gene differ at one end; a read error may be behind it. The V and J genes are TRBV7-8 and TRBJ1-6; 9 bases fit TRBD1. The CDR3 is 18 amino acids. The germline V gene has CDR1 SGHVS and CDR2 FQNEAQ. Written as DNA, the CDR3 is TGTGCCGGCAGCTTATCGACAGGGGGTGGTTTCGATAATTCATCCCTCCACTTT. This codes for CAGSLSTGGGFDNSSLHF.

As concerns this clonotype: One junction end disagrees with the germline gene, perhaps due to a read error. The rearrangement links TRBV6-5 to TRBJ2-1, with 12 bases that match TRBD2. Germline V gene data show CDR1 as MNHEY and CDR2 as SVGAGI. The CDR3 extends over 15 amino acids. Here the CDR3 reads CASNRASGGANEQFF. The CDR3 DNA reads TGCGCCAGCAACCGTGCTAGCGGGGGGGCCAATGAGCAGTTCTTC.